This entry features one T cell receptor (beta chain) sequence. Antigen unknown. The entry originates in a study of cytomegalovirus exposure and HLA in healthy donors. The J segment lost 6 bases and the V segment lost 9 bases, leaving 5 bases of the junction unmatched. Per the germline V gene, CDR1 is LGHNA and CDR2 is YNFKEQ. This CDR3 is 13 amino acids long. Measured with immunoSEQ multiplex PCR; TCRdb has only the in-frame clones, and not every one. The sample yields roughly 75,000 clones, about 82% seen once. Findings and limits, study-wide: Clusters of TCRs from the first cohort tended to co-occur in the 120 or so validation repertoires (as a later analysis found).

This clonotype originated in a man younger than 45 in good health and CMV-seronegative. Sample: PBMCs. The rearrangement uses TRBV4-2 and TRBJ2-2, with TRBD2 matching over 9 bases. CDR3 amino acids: CASKRGEAGELFF. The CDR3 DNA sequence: TGTGCCAGTAAGCGGGGGGAAGCCGGGGAGCTGTTTTTT.